A selection of T cell receptor beta chains follows, all from one sample in a study of blood T cells in healthy people across ages. TCRdb itself ran the 5' RACE reads through MiXCR, one entry per CDR3 protein. The table includes about 1.6 million distinct CDR3 sequences, 30% to 40% detected once. Material for sequencing was blood. These receptors originate from a woman in her 30s in good health. Both conserved end residues are part of each CDR3. A D gene is named only where the DNA matches it firmly. Where a row states a size, it is once, few, many or the class of an expanded clone; other rows omit it.

CDR3 protein: CASSPILAGVNEQFF
CDR3 DNA: TGTGCCAGCAGTCCCATCCTAGCGGGAGTCAATGAGCAGTTCTTC
V gene: TRBV27
clone size: few
D gene: TRBD2
J gene: TRBJ2-1

CDR3 protein: CSVEEEGGKNYGYTF
CDR3 DNA: TGCAGCGTTGAAGAGGAGGGGGGTAAGAACTATGGCTACACCTTC
V gene: TRBV29-1
clone size: few
D gene: -
J gene: TRBJ1-2

CDR3 protein: CASSSHRGQMDGYTF
CDR3 DNA: TGCGCCAGCAGCTCTCACAGGGGGCAGATGGATGGCTACACCTTC
V gene: TRBV5-1
clone size: -
D gene: TRBD1
J gene: TRBJ1-2

CDR3 protein: CASSYSHPLGCLASEQFF
CDR3 DNA: TGTGCCAGCAGTTACTCGCACCCTTTAGGTTGCCTAGCAAGTGAGCAGTTCTTC
V gene: TRBV6-7
clone size: -
D gene: -
J gene: TRBJ2-1

CDR3 protein: CASSLDDSALYEQYF
CDR3 DNA: TGTGCCAGCAGCTTGGACGACAGCGCGCTTTACGAGCAGTACTTC
V gene: TRBV5-5
clone size: -
D gene: -
J gene: TRBJ2-7

CDR3 protein: CSAVIMARGGTDTQYF
CDR3 DNA: TGCAGTGCCGTTATCATGGCGCGGGGAGGCACAGATACGCAGTATTTT
V gene: TRBV20-1
clone size: -
D gene: -
J gene: TRBJ2-3

CDR3 protein: CSAATGVEQYF
CDR3 DNA: TGCAGTGCTGCGACAGGGGTCGAGCAGTACTTC
V gene: TRBV20-1
clone size: few
D gene: TRBD1
J gene: TRBJ2-7

CDR3 protein: CASSPGQGQGAGEQFF
CDR3 DNA: TGTGCCAGCTCGCCCGGCCAGGGACAGGGGGCTGGTGAGCAGTTCTTC
V gene: TRBV18
clone size: few
D gene: TRBD1
J gene: TRBJ2-1

CDR3 protein: CSARDSGGRGYTF
CDR3 DNA: TGCAGTGCTAGAGATTCAGGGGGTCGAGGCTACACCTTC
V gene: TRBV20-1
clone size: -
D gene: TRBD1
J gene: TRBJ1-2

CDR3 protein: CACTQSGTRYEQYF
CDR3 DNA: TGTGCCTGCACTCAATCCGGGACACGCTACGAGCAGTACTTC
V gene: TRBV30
clone size: once
D gene: -
J gene: TRBJ2-7

CDR3 protein: CASSFAGNQFF
CDR3 DNA: TGTGCCAGCAGTTTCGCAGGGAATCAGTTCTTC
V gene: TRBV28
clone size: few
D gene: -
J gene: TRBJ2-1

CDR3 protein: CASSQDRGSPGENEQFF
CDR3 DNA: TGCGCCAGCAGCCAAGATAGGGGGTCCCCAGGGGAGAATGAGCAGTTCTTC
V gene: TRBV4-1
clone size: -
D gene: -
J gene: TRBJ2-1

CDR3 protein: CASSLGSGGPSDEQFF
CDR3 DNA: TGTGCCAGCAGCTTAGGTTCGGGAGGGCCCTCGGATGAGCAGTTCTTC
V gene: TRBV7-6
clone size: -
D gene: TRBD2
J gene: TRBJ2-1

CDR3 protein: CSARRGQGSYNSPLHF
CDR3 DNA: TGCAGTGCTAGAAGGGGACAGGGTAGTTATAATTCACCCCTCCACTTT
V gene: TRBV20-1
clone size: -
D gene: TRBD1
J gene: TRBJ1-6

CDR3 protein: CASSPSLGLAGSSTDTQYF
CDR3 DNA: TGTGCCAGCAGCCCCTCCTTGGGCCTAGCGGGCTCTAGCACAGATACGCAGTATTTT
V gene: TRBV14
clone size: -
D gene: TRBD2
J gene: TRBJ2-3

CDR3 protein: CSADRDSYYEQYF
CDR3 DNA: TGCAGTGCCGACCGGGACTCTTACTACGAGCAGTACTTC
V gene: TRBV20-1
clone size: -
D gene: -
J gene: TRBJ2-7

CDR3 protein: CSIYYSYNEQYF
CDR3 DNA: TGCAGCATATACTACTCCTACAATGAGCAGTACTTC
V gene: TRBV29-1
clone size: -
D gene: -
J gene: TRBJ2-7

CDR3 protein: CASTAGLAGYNEQFF
CDR3 DNA: TGTGCCAGCACCGCGGGACTAGCGGGTTACAATGAGCAGTTCTTC
V gene: TRBV2
clone size: -
D gene: TRBD2
J gene: TRBJ2-1

CDR3 protein: CASSESAVQRGEENIQYF
CDR3 DNA: TGCGCCAGCAGTGAGTCAGCCGTGCAGCGGGGAGAAGAAAACATTCAGTACTTC
V gene: TRBV10-2
clone size: once
D gene: TRBD2
J gene: TRBJ2-4

CDR3 protein: CASSEQGQYGYTF
CDR3 DNA: TGTGCCAGCAGTGAACAAGGGCAGTATGGCTACACCTTC
V gene: TRBV6-1
clone size: few
D gene: -
J gene: TRBJ1-2

CDR3 protein: CASSSSGLASGANVLTF
CDR3 DNA: TGTGCCAGCAGCTCCTCAGGACTAGCGTCTGGGGCCAACGTCCTGACTTTC
V gene: TRBV6-2/TRBV6-3
clone size: -
D gene: TRBD2
J gene: TRBJ2-6

CDR3 protein: CATSELGLTDTQYF
CDR3 DNA: TGTGCCACCAGTGAACTCGGACTCACGGATACGCAGTATTTT
V gene: TRBV24-1
clone size: -
D gene: -
J gene: TRBJ2-3

CDR3 protein: CASSPYWAGYNEQFF
CDR3 DNA: TGTGCCAGCAGCCCCTACTGGGCGGGTTACAATGAGCAGTTCTTC
V gene: TRBV7-9
clone size: few
D gene: -
J gene: TRBJ2-1

CDR3 protein: CASSLSAGEYNQPQHF
CDR3 DNA: TGTGCCAGCAGTTTAAGCGCAGGGGAGTACAATCAGCCCCAGCATTTT
V gene: TRBV27
clone size: -
D gene: -
J gene: TRBJ1-5

CDR3 protein: CASGPSTGSGGETQYF
CDR3 DNA: TGTGCCAGCGGCCCCTCTACGGGGAGCGGCGGGGAGACCCAGTACTTC
V gene: TRBV7-9
clone size: once
D gene: -
J gene: TRBJ2-5

CDR3 protein: CASSWGPPSYNEQFF
CDR3 DNA: TGTGCCAGCAGTTGGGGACCGCCCTCCTACAATGAGCAGTTCTTC
V gene: TRBV6-6
clone size: few
D gene: -
J gene: TRBJ2-1

CDR3 protein: CASSESIRGTQYF
CDR3 DNA: TGCGCCAGCAGTGAGTCGATTCGGGGTACGCAGTATTTT
V gene: TRBV10-2
clone size: -
D gene: -
J gene: TRBJ2-3

CDR3 protein: CAISESETPAPNEQFF
CDR3 DNA: TGTGCCATCAGTGAGTCCGAGACGCCAGCCCCCAATGAGCAGTTCTTC
V gene: TRBV10-3
clone size: few
D gene: -
J gene: TRBJ2-1

CDR3 protein: CASRHRFSGDEQFF
CDR3 DNA: TGTGCCAGCAGACACAGGTTCTCGGGGGATGAGCAGTTCTTC
V gene: TRBV2
clone size: -
D gene: -
J gene: TRBJ2-1

CDR3 protein: CATSRFLPGQGAHEQYF
CDR3 DNA: TGTGCCACCAGCAGATTTCTACCGGGACAGGGGGCCCACGAGCAGTACTTC
V gene: TRBV15
clone size: few
D gene: TRBD1
J gene: TRBJ2-7

CDR3 protein: CSWRVGTDTQYF
CDR3 DNA: TGCAGTTGGCGGGTAGGCACAGATACGCAGTATTTT
V gene: TRBV20-1
clone size: -
D gene: -
J gene: TRBJ2-3

CDR3 protein: CASSPGLYYTF
CDR3 DNA: TGTGCCAGCAGTCCGGGACTCTACTACACCTTC
V gene: TRBV6-2/TRBV6-3
clone size: once
D gene: -
J gene: TRBJ1-2

CDR3 protein: CSAPPPTSGRNTEQFF
CDR3 DNA: TGCAGTGCTCCACCACCGACTAGCGGGAGAAACACTGAGCAGTTCTTC
V gene: TRBV20-1
clone size: -
D gene: TRBD2
J gene: TRBJ2-1

CDR3 protein: CASSPQRTGQETQYF
CDR3 DNA: TGTGCCAGCTCACCCCAACGGACAGGGCAAGAGACCCAGTACTTC
V gene: TRBV18
clone size: -
D gene: TRBD1
J gene: TRBJ2-5

CDR3 protein: CASSQEGQLFYGYTF
CDR3 DNA: TGCGCCAGCAGCCAAGAGGGCCAGCTATTCTATGGCTACACCTTC
V gene: TRBV4-1
clone size: -
D gene: -
J gene: TRBJ1-2

CDR3 protein: CASSQDQGKSTGANVLTF
CDR3 DNA: TGCGCCAGCAGCCAAGATCAGGGGAAATCAACTGGGGCCAACGTCCTGACTTTC
V gene: TRBV4-1
clone size: many
D gene: -
J gene: TRBJ2-6

CDR3 protein: CAISESVASHEQFF
CDR3 DNA: TGTGCCATCAGTGAGTCTGTAGCGTCACATGAGCAGTTCTTC
V gene: TRBV10-3
clone size: few
D gene: -
J gene: TRBJ2-1

CDR3 protein: CASSLGGLAGCEQYF
CDR3 DNA: TGTGCCAGCAGCTTAGGGGGACTAGCGGGCTGCGAGCAGTACTTC
V gene: TRBV7-2
clone size: -
D gene: TRBD2
J gene: TRBJ2-7

CDR3 protein: CATSDPSGRAREETQYF
CDR3 DNA: TGTGCCACCAGTGATCCTAGCGGGAGGGCCAGGGAGGAGACCCAGTACTTC
V gene: TRBV24-1
clone size: -
D gene: TRBD2
J gene: TRBJ2-5